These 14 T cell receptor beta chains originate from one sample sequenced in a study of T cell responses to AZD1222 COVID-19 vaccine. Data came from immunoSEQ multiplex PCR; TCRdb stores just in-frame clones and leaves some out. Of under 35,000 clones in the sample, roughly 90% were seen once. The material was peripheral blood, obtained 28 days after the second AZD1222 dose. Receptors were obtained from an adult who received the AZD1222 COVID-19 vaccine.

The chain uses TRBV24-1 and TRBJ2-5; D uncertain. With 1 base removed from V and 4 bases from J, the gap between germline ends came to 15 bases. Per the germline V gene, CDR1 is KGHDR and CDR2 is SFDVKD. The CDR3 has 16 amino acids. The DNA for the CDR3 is TGTGCCACCAGTGATTTATTGAGAGGCGGTGGAGAGACCCAGTACTTC. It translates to CATSDLLRGGGETQYF.

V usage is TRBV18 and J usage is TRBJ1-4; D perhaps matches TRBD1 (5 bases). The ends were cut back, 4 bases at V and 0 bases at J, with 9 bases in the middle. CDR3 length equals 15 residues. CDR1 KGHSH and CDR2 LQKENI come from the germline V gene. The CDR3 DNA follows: TGTGCCAGCTCACGCGGGGCAGCAACTAATGAAAAACTGTTTTTT. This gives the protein CASSRGAATNEKLFF.

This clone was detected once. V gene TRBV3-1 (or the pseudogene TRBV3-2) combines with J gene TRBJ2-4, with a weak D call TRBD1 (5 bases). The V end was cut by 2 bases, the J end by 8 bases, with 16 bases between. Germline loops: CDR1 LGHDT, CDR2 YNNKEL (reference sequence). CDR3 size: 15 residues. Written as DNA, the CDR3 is TGTGCCAGCAGCCAAAGGGGTACAGGATCGGACATTCAGTACTTC. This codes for CASSQRGTGSDIQYF.

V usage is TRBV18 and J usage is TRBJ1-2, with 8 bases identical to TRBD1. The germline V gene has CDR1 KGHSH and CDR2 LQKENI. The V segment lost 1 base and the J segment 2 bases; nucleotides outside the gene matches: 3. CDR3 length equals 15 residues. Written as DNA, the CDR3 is TGTGCCAGCTCACCACAAACAGGGGGAAACTATGGCTACACCTTC. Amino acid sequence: CASSPQTGGNYGYTF.

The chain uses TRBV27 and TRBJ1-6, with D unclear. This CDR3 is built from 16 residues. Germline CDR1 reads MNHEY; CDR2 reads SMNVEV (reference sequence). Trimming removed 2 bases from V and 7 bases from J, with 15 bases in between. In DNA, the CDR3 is TGTGCCAGCAGTTTAGGGGTCGGTGTCGAGAATTCACCCCTCCACTTT. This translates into CASSLGVGVENSPLHF.

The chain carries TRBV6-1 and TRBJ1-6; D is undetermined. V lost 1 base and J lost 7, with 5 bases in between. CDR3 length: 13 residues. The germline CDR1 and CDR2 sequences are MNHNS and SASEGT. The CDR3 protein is CASSEVGNSPLHF. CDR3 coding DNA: TGTGCCAGCAGTGAAGTCGGCAATTCACCCCTCCACTTT.

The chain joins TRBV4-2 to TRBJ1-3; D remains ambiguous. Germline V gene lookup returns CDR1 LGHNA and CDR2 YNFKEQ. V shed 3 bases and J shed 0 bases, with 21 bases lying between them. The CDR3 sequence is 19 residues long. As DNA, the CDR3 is TGTGCCAGCAGCCAGGAACTTCCCCGCTCCACTTCCTCTGGAAACACCATATATTTT. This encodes CASSQELPRSTSSGNTIYF.

The CDR3 protein is CASSSGTSRRETQYF. CDR3 nucleotide sequence: TGTGCCAGCAGCTCGGGGACTAGCAGGCGGGAGACCCAGTACTTC. The chain uses TRBV9 and TRBJ2-5; TRBD2 matches at 9 bases. V trimming: 4 bases; J trimming: 5 bases; junction bases outside the gene matches: 9. The CDR3 consists of 15 residues. Germline V lookup: CDR1 SGDLS, CDR2 YYNGEE.

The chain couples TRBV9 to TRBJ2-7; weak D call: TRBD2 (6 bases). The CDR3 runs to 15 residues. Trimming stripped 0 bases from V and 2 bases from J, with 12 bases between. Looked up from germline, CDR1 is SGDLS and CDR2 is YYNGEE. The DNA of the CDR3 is TGTGCCAGCAGCGTAGTCCCGGGAGACACCTACGAGCAGTACTTC. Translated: CASSVVPGDTYEQYF.

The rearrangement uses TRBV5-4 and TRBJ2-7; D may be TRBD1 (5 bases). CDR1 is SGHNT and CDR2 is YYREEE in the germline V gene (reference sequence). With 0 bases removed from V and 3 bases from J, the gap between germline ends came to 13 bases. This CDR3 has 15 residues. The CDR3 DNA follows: TGTGCCAGCAGCTTGGCCTCGACAGCCAGCTACGAGCAGTACTTC. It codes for CASSLASTASYEQYF.

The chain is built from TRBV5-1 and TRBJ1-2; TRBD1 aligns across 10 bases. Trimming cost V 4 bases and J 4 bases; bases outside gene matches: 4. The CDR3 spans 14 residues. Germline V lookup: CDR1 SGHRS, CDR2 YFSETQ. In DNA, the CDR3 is TGCGCCAGCAGCCAGGACAGGGGGACCTATGGCTACACCTTC. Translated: CASSQDRGTYGYTF. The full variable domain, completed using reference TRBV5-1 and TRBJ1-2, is KAGVTQTPRYLIKTRGQQVTLSCSPISGHRSVSWYQQTPGQGLQFLFEYFSETQRNKGNFPGRFSGRQFSNSRSEMNVSTLELGDSALYLCASSQDRGTYGYTFGSGTRLTVV.

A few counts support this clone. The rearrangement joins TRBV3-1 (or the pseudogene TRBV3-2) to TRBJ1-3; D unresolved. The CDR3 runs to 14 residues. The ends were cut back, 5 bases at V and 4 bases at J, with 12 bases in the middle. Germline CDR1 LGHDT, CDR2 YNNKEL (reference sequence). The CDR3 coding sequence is TGTGCCAGCAGCGGAGCAAATCGAGGAAACACCATATATTTT. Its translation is CASSGANRGNTIYF.

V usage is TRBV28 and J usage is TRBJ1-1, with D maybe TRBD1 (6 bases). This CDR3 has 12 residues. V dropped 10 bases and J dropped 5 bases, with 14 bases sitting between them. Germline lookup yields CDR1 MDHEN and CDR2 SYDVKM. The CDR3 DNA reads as TGTGCCACTCATGGGGGCAAGACTGAAGCTTTCTTT. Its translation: CATHGGKTEAFF.

CDR3 nucleotides: TGTGCCAGCAGTTTAAGGGGGACCGCGAACACCGGGGAGCTGTTTTTT. It encodes CASSLRGTANTGELFF. The chain uses TRBV6-2 or TRBV6-3 and TRBJ2-2, with D perhaps TRBD1 (6 bases). V was clipped by 4 bases and J by 0 bases, with 12 bases between them. The CDR3 sequence is 16 residues long. Germline-derived CDR1 and CDR2 are MNHEY and SVGEGT.